This T cell receptor beta chain was profiled in a study of blood T cell repertoires in COVID-19 (dated by TCRdb to 2018 to 2021). Regarding the complete study: Samples covering the acute and convalescent phases of COVID-19 were provided by collaborators in the United States, Italy and Spain. The repertoires were released in a freely available public database meant as a resource for research on the immune response to SARS-CoV-2. The dataset comprised deeply sampled blood TCRbeta repertoires from subjects exposed to, actively infected with, or recovered from COVID-19. The sample metadata nearly always contained a de-identified subject ID, COVID-19 status, age in years and sex. The material from the prospective study consisted of cDNA or gDNA derived from T cells, B-cell-depleted T cells, or PBMCs. Samples were obtained from the ongoing ImmuneRACE study (first 160 participants) and from approximately 1,200 subjects provided by 6 global collaborators. Where available, HLA class I and class II types were taken from metadata supplied by the sample provider and were not determined by assay-based typing.

Taken from the germline V gene, the CDR1 and CDR2 loops are LGHNA and YSLEER. Measured from the cysteine to the phenylalanine, the CDR3 is 15 residues long. Just CDR3 DNA is preserved here, 45 bases in frame from base 1. The V and J ends are trimmed by 3 bases and 4 bases, leaving 13 bases between them. Enrolling through a virtual design, the prospective study's participants ranged in age from roughly 18 to 95 years and lived across 20 to 25 United States geographic areas. In the prospective study, participants were assigned to cohorts based on the clinical history participants reported in a screening survey and a study questionnaire. In the prospective study, whole blood, serum and a nasopharyngeal or oropharyngeal swab were collected from each participant by mobile phlebotomists. Additional blood draws and questionnaires over an approximately 2-month period could optionally be provided by prospective study participants. Prospective study blood samples were shipped either frozen or at room temperature before DNA extraction.

Overall study outcomes, separate from this receptor: The amount of clinical and demographic metadata varied by source and participant and was provided uncurated.

TCRbeta CDR3 regions were amplified from genomic DNA by means of the immunoSEQ Assay, a bias-controlled multiplex PCR. From the authors' description of their analysis: Nucleated cell counts per sample were estimated from amplification of reference gene primers within the assay. To quantify the absolute abundance of each unique TCRbeta CDR3 rearrangement, sequence reads were collapsed and filtered. For each sample, productive Simpson clonality was calculated by taking the square root of Simpson's diversity index across productive rearrangements. TCRdb took over this immuneACCESS table, retaining in-frame rearrangements with V and J assigned. Such tables are incomplete; in checked studies, under half of the missing clones stem from an unresolved V gene, and the remainder is unexplained. The V and J calls and clone size are taken from that table; D and trimming were inferred from the DNA. The sample records approximately 260,000 clones, around 88% of which are singletons. The top ten clonotypes cover roughly 1.2% of the sample.

In regard to this clone: Its antigen remains unidentified. Qualities for individual bases were not recorded, and no much larger clone is one base off.

In this chain, TRBV4-3 is recombined with TRBJ2-1; TRBD1 is possibly the D segment (5 matching bases). The clonotype was recovered from a woman aged 40 to 50 with acute COVID-19. Source material: PBMCs or T cells enriched from blood (not recorded which). CDR3 protein: CASSQDTGSYNEQFF. The bases are TGCGCCAGCAGCCAGGATACAGGTTCTTACAATGAGCAGTTCTTC.